This T cell receptor (beta chain) appears in the sequencing data of a study of type 1 and type 2 diabetes patients. Overall study context: Donors were type 1 diabetes, type 2 diabetes, or nondiabetic controls.

PCR was run on genomic DNA. The TCR beta CDR3 region was amplified using 30 forward and 13 reverse primers. MiXCR was run by TCRdb on the multiplex PCR reads, yielding one entry per CDR3 protein. The data show 250,000 or so distinct CDR3 sequences, more than 40% seen once. This clonotype was detected ten times or more. All diabetic donors were classified as either type 1 or type 2 diabetes. Peripheral blood, approximately 9.6 milliliters per participant, was collected. V was shortened by 5 bases and J by 5 bases, with 18 bases between the two germline ends. CDR3 length: 15 amino acids. CDR1 SNHLY and CDR2 FYNNEI come from the germline V gene.

This chain connects TRBV2 to TRBJ1-1; tentatively, D is TRBD1 (5 bases). This TCR came from a young man with type 2 diabetes. Sequenced input: peripheral blood mononuclear cells (PBMCs). For the CDR3, the DNA is TGTGCCAGCAGTCATGGCCGAGGGGCACGGACTGAAGCTTTCTTT. Amino acids: CASSHGRGARTEAFF.